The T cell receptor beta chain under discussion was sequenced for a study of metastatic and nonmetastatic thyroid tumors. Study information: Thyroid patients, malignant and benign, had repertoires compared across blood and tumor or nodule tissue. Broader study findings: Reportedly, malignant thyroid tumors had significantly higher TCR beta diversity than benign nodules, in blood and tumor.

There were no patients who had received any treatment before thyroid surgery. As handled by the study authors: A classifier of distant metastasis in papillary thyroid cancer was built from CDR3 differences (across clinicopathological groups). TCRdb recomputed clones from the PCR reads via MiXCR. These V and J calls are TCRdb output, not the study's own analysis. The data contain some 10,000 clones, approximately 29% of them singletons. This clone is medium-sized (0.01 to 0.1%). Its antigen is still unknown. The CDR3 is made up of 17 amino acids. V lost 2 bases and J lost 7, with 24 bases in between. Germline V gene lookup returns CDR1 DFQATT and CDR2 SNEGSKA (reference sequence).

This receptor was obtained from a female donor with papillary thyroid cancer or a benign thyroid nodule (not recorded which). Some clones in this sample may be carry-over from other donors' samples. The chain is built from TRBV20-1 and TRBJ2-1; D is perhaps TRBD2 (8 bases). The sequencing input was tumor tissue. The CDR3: CSARRGPGAGGKNEQFF. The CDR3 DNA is TGCAGTGCTAGAAGGGGGCCCGGTGCGGGAGGTAAAAATGAGCAGTTCTTC.